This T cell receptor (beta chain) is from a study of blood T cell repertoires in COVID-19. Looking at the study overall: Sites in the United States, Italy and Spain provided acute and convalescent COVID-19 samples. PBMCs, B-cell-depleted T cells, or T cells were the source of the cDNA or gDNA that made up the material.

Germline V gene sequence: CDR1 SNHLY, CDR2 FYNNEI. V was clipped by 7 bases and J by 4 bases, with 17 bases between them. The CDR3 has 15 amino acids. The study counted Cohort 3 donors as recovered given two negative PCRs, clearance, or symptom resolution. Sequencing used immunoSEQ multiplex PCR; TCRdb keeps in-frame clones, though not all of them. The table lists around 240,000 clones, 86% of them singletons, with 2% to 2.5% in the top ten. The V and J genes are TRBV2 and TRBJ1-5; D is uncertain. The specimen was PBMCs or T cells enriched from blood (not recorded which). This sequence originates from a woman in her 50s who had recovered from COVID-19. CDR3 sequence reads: CASTLEGVGNQPQHF. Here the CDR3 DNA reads TGTGCCAGCACCCTAGAGGGAGTTGGGAATCAGCCCCAGCATTTT.